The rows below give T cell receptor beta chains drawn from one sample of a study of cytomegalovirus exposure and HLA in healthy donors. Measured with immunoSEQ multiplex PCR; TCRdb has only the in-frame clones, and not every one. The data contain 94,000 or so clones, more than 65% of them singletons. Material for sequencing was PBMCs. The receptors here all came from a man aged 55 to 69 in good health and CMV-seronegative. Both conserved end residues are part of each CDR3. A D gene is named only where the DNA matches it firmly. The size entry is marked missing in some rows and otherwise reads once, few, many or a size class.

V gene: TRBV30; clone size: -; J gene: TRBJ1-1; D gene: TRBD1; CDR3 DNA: TGTGCCTGGAGTCAGGGGGAAGCTAATGAAGCTTTCTTT; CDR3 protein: CAWSQGEANEAFF
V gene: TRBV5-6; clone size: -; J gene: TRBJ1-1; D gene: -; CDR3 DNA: TGTGCCAGCAGCTTGGTTGTTGCAGGTAACACTGAAGCTTTCTTT; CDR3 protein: CASSLVVAGNTEAFF
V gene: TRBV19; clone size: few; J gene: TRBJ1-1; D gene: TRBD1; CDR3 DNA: TGTGCCAGTAGACTTGGCGGACAGGTGAACACTGAAGCTTTCTTT; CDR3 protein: CASRLGGQVNTEAFF
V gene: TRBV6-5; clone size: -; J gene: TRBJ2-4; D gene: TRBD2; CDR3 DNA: TGTGCCAGCAGCTTAGCGGGCCGGGGCGACATTCAGTACTTC; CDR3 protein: CASSLAGRGDIQYF
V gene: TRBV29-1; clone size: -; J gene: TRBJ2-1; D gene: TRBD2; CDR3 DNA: TGCAGCGTTGATAGTGCTCTCGCGGGAGGGGAGCAGTTCTTC; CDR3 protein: CSVDSALAGGEQFF
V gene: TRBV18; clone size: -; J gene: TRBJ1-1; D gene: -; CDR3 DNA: TGTGCCAGCTCAGCGATGAACACTGAAGCTTTCTTT; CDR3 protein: CASSAMNTEAFF
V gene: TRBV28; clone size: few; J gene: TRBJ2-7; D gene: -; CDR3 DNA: TGTGCCAGCAGTTTACTAAGCGAGCAGTACTTC; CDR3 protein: CASSLLSEQYF
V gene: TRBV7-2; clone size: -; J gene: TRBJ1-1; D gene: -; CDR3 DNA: TGTGCCAGCAGCTTTTACAGGGACCAAGCTTTCTTT; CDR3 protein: CASSFYRDQAFF
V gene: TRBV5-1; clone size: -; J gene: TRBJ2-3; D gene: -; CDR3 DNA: TGCGCCAGCAGCACTGGATCCGAGAGGGATACGCAGTATTTT; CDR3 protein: CASSTGSERDTQYF
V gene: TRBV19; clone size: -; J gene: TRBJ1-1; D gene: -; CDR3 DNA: TGTGCCAGTAGTCTCCCGAGGATCCAGAACACTGAAGCTTTCTTT; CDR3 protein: CASSLPRIQNTEAFF
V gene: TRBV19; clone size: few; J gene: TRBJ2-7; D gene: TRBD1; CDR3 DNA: TGTGCCAGTAGTCCGACAGGGGGGAGAGAGCAGTACTTC; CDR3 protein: CASSPTGGREQYF
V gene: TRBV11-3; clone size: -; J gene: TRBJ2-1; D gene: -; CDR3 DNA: TGTGCCAGCAGCTTAGATGGAGGGGCCATGCACAATGAGCAGTTCTTC; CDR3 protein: CASSLDGGAMHNEQFF
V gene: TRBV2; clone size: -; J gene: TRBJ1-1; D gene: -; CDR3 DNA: TGTGCCAGCACAGACACGATGAACACTGAAGCTTTCTTT; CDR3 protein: CASTDTMNTEAFF
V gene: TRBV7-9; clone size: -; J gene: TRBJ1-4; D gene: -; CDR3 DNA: TGTGCCAGCAGCTCTAGAGGGAGGGAGGCTAATGAAAAACTGTTTTTT; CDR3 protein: CASSSRGREANEKLFF
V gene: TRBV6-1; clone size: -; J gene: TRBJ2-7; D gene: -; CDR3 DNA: TGTGCCAGCAGTGAATCGTGGGGGGGCCGAGGGGAGCAGTACTTC; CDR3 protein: CASSESWGGRGEQYF
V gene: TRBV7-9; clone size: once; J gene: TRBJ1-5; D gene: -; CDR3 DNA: TGTGCCAGCAGTTGGGTACCGGGACAAATCAATCAGCCCCAGCATTTT; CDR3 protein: CASSWVPGQINQPQHF
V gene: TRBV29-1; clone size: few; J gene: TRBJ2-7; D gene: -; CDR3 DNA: TGCAGCGTGGGTGTATTCGGGGGTGGTGAGCAGTACTTC; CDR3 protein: CSVGVFGGGEQYF
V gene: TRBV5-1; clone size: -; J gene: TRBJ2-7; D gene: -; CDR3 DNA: TGCGCCAGCAGCTTGGAGGGGGAACACGAGCAGTACTTC; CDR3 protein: CASSLEGEHEQYF